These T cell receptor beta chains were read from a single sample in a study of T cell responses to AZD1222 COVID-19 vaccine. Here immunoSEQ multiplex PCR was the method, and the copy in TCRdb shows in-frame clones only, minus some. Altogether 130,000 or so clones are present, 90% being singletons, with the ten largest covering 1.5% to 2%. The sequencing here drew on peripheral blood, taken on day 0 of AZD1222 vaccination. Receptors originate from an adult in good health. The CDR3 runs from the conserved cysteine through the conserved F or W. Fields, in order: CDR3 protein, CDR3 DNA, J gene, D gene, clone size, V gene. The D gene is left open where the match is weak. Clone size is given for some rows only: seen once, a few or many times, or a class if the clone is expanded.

CASRDRGLYGYTF TGTGCCAGTAGGGACAGGGGCCTCTATGGCTACACCTTC TRBJ1-2 TRBD1 - TRBV12-3/TRBV12-4
CASSSRLAQETQYF TGTGCCAGCAGCTCGAGACTAGCCCAAGAGACTCAGTACTTC TRBJ2-5 TRBD2 - TRBV7-6
CASREGFTYNSPLHF TGTGCCAGCAGGGAGGGATTCACCTATAATTCACCCCTCCACTTT TRBJ1-6 - few TRBV25-1
CAAREEVTEAFF TGTGCCGCCCGGGAGGAGGTCACTGAAGCTTTCTTT TRBJ1-1 - - TRBV10-3
CAWSDWTSGPYNEQFF TGTGCCTGGAGCGATTGGACTAGCGGTCCCTACAATGAGCAGTTCTTC TRBJ2-1 TRBD2 - TRBV30
CASSQEGTGQETQYF TGCGCCAGCAGCCAAGAGGGGACAGGTCAAGAGACCCAGTACTTC TRBJ2-5 TRBD1 - TRBV4-1
CASSLLLATNEQFF TGTGCCAGCAGTTTACTACTAGCGACCAATGAGCAGTTCTTC TRBJ2-1 TRBD2 - TRBV28
CASSLTGRGAYGYTF TGTGCCAGTAGTCTTACAGGGCGCGGGGCCTATGGCTACACCTTC TRBJ1-2 - once TRBV6-5
CASSLNGRGREQYF TGTGCCAGCAGCTTAAACGGGAGGGGGCGCGAGCAGTACTTC TRBJ2-7 - once TRBV7-3
CAISEGEDRVSPLHF TGTGCCATCAGTGAGGGAGAGGACAGGGTTTCACCCCTCCACTTT TRBJ1-6 TRBD1 - TRBV10-3
CASSLGGQTTEAFF TGCGCCAGCAGCTTGGGAGGACAGACCACTGAAGCTTTCTTT TRBJ1-1 - - TRBV5-1
CASSLTSGVNTGELFF TGTGCCAGCAGCTTAACTAGCGGAGTGAACACCGGGGAGCTGTTTTTT TRBJ2-2 - - TRBV7-3
CASSVDSGANTGELFF TGTGCCAGCAGCGTAGATAGCGGGGCGAACACCGGGGAGCTGTTTTTT TRBJ2-2 TRBD2 - TRBV9
CASSIVGSLNTEAFF TGTGCCAGTAGTATAGTTGGCAGCCTGAACACTGAAGCTTTCTTT TRBJ1-1 - - TRBV19
CASSLAGGGEQFF TGTGCCAGCAGTTTAGCAGGGGGTGGCGAGCAGTTCTTC TRBJ2-1 - - TRBV12-3/TRBV12-4
CASSIGGGFGGQPQHF TGTGCCAGTAGTATAGGAGGGGGCTTTGGTGGTCAGCCCCAGCATTTT TRBJ1-5 TRBD1 - TRBV19
CASSQGDTDTQYF TGCGCCAGCAGCCAAGGGGACACAGATACGCAGTATTTT TRBJ2-3 - - TRBV5-1
CASSPTYSGEAETQYF TGTGCCAGCTCACCTACATATTCGGGCGAGGCGGAGACCCAGTACTTC TRBJ2-5 - few TRBV18
CATSRGGLEGYTF TGTGCCACCAGCAGAGGGGGGTTAGAGGGCTACACCTTC TRBJ1-2 - - TRBV15
CASSTQGRVYTEAFF TGTGCCAGCAGCACTCAAGGGCGGGTTTACACTGAAGCTTTCTTT TRBJ1-1 - - TRBV7-3
CASSRTGEWYQPQHF TGTGCCAGCTCCAGAACGGGGGAATGGTATCAGCCCCAGCATTTT TRBJ1-5 - few TRBV18
CASSPLEGIVTDTQYF TGTGCCAGCTCACCCCTCGAGGGGATTGTAACAGATACGCAGTATTTT TRBJ2-3 - - TRBV18
CASSSQGQGPSEQYF TGCGCCAGCAGCTCTCAGGGACAGGGACCAAGCGAGCAGTACTTC TRBJ2-7 TRBD1 - TRBV5-1
CASRRDSSNQPQHF TGTGCCAGCAGGCGGGACAGTAGCAATCAGCCCCAGCATTTT TRBJ1-5 TRBD1 - TRBV6-5
CASSKPTGNTEAFF TGTGCCAGTAGTAAACCGACAGGGAACACTGAAGCTTTCTTT TRBJ1-1 - - TRBV19